This TCR beta chain was identified during a study of OX40 agonist ivuxolimab in advanced cancers. This CDR3 region has 14 residues. Trimming took 0 bases from V and 5 from J, leaving 10 bases between them. Germline V lookup: CDR1 KGHSH, CDR2 LQKENI. Repertoires were generated with immunoSEQ multiplex PCR, while TCRdb's copy carries only in-frame clones and drops some. This sample carries 100,000 or so clones, 87% of them seen once, and the ten largest clones take around 0.3%. The chain carries TRBV18 and TRBJ2-5, with D perhaps TRBD2 (6 bases). The material was CD4+ or CD8+ T cells sorted from blood, obtained in a trial of the OX40 agonist ivuxolimab. The receptor's source is an adult with an advanced solid tumor such as melanoma, head and neck, liver or kidney cancer. The DNA for the CDR3 is TGTGCCAGCTCACCACCAGCAGGGAGGGAGACCCAGTACTTC. Protein: CASSPPAGRETQYF.